This T cell receptor (beta chain) was sequenced in a study of shared clonotypes between healthy human individuals. Study-wide context: Donor composition was a couple of women and a few men, aged 18 to 49.

Notes on the study in general: Large sequencing depth failed to make sorted-subset sequencing complete, rarefaction showed.

The length of the CDR3 is 15 residues. CDR1 is ENHRY and CDR2 is SYGVKD in the germline V gene. Trimming removed 8 bases at V and 1 base at J, with 14 bases between. The material for each subset, its genomic DNA, was split evenly across several immunoSEQ plates. TCRdb's copy holds only in-frame clones and misses some; the assay was immunoSEQ multiplex PCR. The top ten clones hold 1.5% to 2% of a sample with around 2.1 million clones, 85% to 95% of them seen once. With respect to this clone: The antigen is unknown.

Naive CD8 cells lacked CD45RO, underwent positive selection for CCR7 and left out terminally differentiated effector memory CD45RA+ cells. The sequence derives from a young man in good health. Some clones in this sample may be carry-over from other donors' samples. The specimen sequenced was naive CD8+ T cells from PBMCs. This chain joins TRBV10-3 and TRBJ2-2, with a tentative D call TRBD1 (6 bases). The DNA for the CDR3 is TGTGCCATCGGTGGGGGCCGAGGGAACACCGGGGAGCTGTTTTTT. This gives the protein CAIGGGRGNTGELFF.